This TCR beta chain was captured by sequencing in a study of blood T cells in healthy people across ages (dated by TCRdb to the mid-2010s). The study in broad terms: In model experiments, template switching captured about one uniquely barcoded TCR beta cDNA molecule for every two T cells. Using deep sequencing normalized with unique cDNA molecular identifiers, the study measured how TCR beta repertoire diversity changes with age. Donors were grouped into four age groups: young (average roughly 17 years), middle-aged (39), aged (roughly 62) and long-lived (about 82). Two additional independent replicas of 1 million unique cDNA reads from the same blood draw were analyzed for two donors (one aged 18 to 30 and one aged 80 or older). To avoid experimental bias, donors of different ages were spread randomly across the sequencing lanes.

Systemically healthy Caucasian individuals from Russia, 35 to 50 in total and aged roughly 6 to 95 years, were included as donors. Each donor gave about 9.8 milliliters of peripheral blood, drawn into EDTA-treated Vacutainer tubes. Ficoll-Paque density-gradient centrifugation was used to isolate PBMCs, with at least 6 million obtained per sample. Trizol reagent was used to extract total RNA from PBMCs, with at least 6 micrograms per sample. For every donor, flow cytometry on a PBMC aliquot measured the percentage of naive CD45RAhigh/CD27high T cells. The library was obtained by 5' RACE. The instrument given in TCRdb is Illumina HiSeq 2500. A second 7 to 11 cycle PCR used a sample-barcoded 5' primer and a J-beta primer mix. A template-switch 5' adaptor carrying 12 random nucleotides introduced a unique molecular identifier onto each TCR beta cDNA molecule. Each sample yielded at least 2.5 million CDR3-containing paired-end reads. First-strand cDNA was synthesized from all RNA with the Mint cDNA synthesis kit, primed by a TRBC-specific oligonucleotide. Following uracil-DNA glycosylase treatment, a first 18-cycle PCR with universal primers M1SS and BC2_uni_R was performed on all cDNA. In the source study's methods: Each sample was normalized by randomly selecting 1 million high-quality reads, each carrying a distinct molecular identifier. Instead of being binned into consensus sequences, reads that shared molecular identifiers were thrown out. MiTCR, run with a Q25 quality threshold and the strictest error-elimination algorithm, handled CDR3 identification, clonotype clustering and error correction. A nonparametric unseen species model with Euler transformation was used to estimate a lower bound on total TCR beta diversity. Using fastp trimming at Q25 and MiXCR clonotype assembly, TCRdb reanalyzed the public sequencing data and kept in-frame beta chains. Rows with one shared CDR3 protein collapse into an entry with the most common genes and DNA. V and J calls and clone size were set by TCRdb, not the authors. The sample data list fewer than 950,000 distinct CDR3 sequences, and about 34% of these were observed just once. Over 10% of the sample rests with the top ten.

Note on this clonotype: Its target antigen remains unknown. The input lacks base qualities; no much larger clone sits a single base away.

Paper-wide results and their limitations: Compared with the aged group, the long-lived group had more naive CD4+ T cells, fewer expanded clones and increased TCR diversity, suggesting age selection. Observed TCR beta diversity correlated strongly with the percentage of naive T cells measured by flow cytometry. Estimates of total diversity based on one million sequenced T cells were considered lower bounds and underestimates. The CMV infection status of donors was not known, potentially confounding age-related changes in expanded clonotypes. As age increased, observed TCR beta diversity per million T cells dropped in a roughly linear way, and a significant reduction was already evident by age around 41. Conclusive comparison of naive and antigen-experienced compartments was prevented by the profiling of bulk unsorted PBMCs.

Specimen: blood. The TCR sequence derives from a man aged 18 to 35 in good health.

The DNA sequence is TGCAGCGTTGCGGAGGTGCCTGATGACGAGCAGTACTTC. It is translated as CSVAEVPDDEQYF. The rearranged chain carries TRBV29-1 and TRBJ2-5, and perhaps TRBD2 as D gene, on 5 matching bases. The last part of the DNA fits TRBJ2-7 better; the J call may be wrong. CDR1 and CDR2 are read off the germline V gene as SQVTM and ANQGSEA. The CDR3 has 13 amino acids, counting the end cysteine and phenylalanine. Only CDR3 DNA is held: 39 bases, read in frame from base 1.